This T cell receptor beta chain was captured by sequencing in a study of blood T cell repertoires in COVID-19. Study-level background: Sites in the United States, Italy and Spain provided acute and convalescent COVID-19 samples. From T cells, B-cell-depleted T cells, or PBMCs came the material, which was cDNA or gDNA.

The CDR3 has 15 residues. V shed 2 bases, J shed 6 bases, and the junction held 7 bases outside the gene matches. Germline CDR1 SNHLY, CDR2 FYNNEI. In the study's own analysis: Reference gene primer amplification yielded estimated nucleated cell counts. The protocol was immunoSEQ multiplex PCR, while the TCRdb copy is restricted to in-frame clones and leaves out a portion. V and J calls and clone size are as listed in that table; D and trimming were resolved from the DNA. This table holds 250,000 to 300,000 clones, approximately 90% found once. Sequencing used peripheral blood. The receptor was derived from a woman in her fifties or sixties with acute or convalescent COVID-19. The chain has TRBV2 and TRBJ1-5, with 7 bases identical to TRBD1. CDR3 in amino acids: CASSELRGGGQPQHF. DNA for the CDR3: TGTGCCAGCAGTGAACTAAGAGGGGGCGGTCAGCCCCAGCATTTT.